Presented here are 6 T cell receptor beta chains from one specimen sequenced in a study of cytomegalovirus exposure and HLA in healthy donors. Researchers ran the PCR with 60 Vbeta and 13 Jbeta primers. Assay: immunoSEQ multiplex PCR; the TCRdb copy retains only in-frame clones and omits some. The sample includes 60,000 or so clones, approximately 75% of them seen just once. Sequencing input: PBMCs. These receptor sequences come from a man aged 45 to 65 in good health and CMV-seropositive.

This chain links TRBV2 with TRBJ2-7, with 8 nucleotides matching TRBD1. CDR1 and CDR2 (germline): SNHLY, FYNNEI. This CDR3 comprises 18 residues. After removal of 3 bases from V and 3 bases from J, the junction contained 16 bases not matched to a gene. The CDR3 spells CASSDVLRADRGVYEQYF. CDR3 nucleotide sequence: TGTGCCAGCAGTGATGTGTTAAGGGCTGACAGGGGAGTCTACGAGCAGTACTTC.

The genes are TRBV5-1 and TRBJ1-2, with TRBD1 identical over 9 bases. With V trimmed by 7 bases and J by 6 bases, 7 bases remained unmatched. CDR1 is SGHRS, CDR2 YFSETQ, per germline. The CDR3 runs 13 residues. The CDR3 sequence is CASGAQGANGYTF. In DNA form, the CDR3 reads TGCGCCAGCGGGGCACAGGGGGCAAATGGCTACACCTTC.

To note about this clone: Given the absence of the conserved phenylalanine or tryptophan at the CDR3 end, a read error is likely. The limits of the CDR3 on the DNA are not certain, so only TCRdb's listed CDR3 is given. The chain recombines TRBV4-1 with TRBJ1-1; the table names TRBD1, a call not compared with the DNA. Termini included, the CDR3 measures 14 amino acids. CDR1 and CDR2 (germline): MGHRA, YSYEKL. The chain's CDR3 is CASSLTTGVIEALV.

This chain uses TRBV6-1 with TRBJ1-3; 7 bases are shared with TRBD1. The CDR3 loop spans 14 amino acids. V gave up 5 bases and J gave up 1 base; unmatched junction bases: 2. Germline assignment: CDR1 MNHNS and CDR2 SASEGT. The CDR3, as DNA: TGTGCCAGCAGTATGGGACAGTCTGGAAACACCATATATTTT. Amino acid sequence: CASSMGQSGNTIYF.

V is TRBV6-5 and J is TRBJ2-3; 9 nucleotides line up with TRBD1. This CDR3 is built from 15 residues. Per germline, CDR1 MNHEY and CDR2 SVGAGI. V lost 6 bases and J lost 3; bases outside the gene matches: 7. The CDR3 nucleotides are TGTGCCAGCAGCTCCGGGACAGGGAGTACAGATACGCAGTATTTT. This encodes CASSSGTGSTDTQYF.

In this sample, this clone turned up a few times. The rearrangement joins TRBV9 to TRBJ1-4; a weak D match, TRBD1 (5 bases). CDR1 SGDLS and CDR2 YYNGEE come from the germline V gene. The germline V and J ends were trimmed by 4 bases and 2 bases, with 12 bases remaining between them. This CDR3 spans 15 amino acids. The CDR3 sequence: CASSPGGYTNEKLFF. CDR3 nucleotide sequence: TGTGCCAGCAGCCCCGGGGGATACACTAATGAAAAACTGTTTTTT.